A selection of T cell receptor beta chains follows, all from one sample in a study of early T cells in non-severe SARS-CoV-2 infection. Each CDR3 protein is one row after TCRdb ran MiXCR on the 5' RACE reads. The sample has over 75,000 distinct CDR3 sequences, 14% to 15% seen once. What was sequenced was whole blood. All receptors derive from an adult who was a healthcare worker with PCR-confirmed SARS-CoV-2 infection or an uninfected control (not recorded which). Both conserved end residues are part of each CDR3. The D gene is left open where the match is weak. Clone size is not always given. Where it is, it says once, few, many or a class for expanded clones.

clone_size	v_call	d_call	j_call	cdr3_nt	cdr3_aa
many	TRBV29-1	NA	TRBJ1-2	TGCAGCGTTGTGCGGCAGAACTACTATGGCTACACCTTC	CSVVRQNYYGYTF
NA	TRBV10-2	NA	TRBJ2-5	TGCGCCAGCAGTAACGTTAACGGGGAGACCCAGTACTTC	CASSNVNGETQYF
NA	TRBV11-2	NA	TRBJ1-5	TGTGCCAGCAGCTTAGATATGGGGCGGCCCCAGCATTTT	CASSLDMGRPQHF
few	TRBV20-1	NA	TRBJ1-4	TGCAGTGCTACCGGGGGGGACGAAAAACTGTTTTTT	CSATGGDEKLFF
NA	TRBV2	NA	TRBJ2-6	TGTGCCAGCTTGTCCGACAGCGCCGGGGCCAACATCCTGACTTTC	CASLSDSAGANILTF
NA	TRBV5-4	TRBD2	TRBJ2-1	TGTGCCAGCAGCTCTGGACTAGCGGGTGTTTACAATGAGCAGTTCTTC	CASSSGLAGVYNEQFF
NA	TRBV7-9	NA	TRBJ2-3	TGTGCCAGCACTCCAGTTGACACAGATACGCAGTATTTT	CASTPVDTDTQYF
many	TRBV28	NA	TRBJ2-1	TGTGCCAGCCTCCCCGACAGGCTGGTCAATGAGCAGTTCTTC	CASLPDRLVNEQFF
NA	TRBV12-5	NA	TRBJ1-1	TGTGCTAGTGGACTGGAAACAGGGACAGAAGCTTTCTTT	CASGLETGTEAFF
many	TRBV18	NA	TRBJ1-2	TGTGCCAGCTCACTTGAGTCTGATCGGTACACCTTC	CASSLESDRYTF
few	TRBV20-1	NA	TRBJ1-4	TGCAGTGCTCGACCCGGGACTTACTATAATGAAAAACTGTTTTTT	CSARPGTYYNEKLFF
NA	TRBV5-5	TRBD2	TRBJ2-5	TGTGCCAGCAGCTTCGGGACTAAAGAGACCCAGTACTTC	CASSFGTKETQYF
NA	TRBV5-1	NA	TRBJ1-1	TGCGCCAGCAGCTCCGACAGAATTGAAATAGCTTTCTTT	CASSSDRIEIAFF
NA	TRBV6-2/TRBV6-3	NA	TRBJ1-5	TGTGCCAGCAGAGGACAGCGGGGCAATCAGCCCCAGCATTTT	CASRGQRGNQPQHF
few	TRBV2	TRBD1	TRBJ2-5	TGTGCCAGCAAGGACAGGGCAGAGACCCAGTACTTC	CASKDRAETQYF
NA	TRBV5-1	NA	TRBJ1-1	TGCGCCAGCACCGGGGCTCCTCCGGGGAACACTGAAGCTTTCTTT	CASTGAPPGNTEAFF
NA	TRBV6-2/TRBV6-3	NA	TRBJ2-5	TGTGCCAGCCACCGGGCGCCGGGCGCTGAAGAGACCCAGTACTTC	CASHRAPGAEETQYF
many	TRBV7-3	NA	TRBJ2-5	TGTGCCAGCAGCGAAAACCAAAAAGAGACCCAGTACTTC	CASSENQKETQYF
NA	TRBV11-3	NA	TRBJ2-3	TGTGCCAGCAGCCAGGCGGGGACAGATACGCAGTATTTT	CASSQAGTDTQYF
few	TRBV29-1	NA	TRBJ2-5	TGCAGCGTCCGGCCAGACCAAGAGACCCAGTACTTC	CSVRPDQETQYF
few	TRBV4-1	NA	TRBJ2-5	TGCGCCGGCAGCCAAGTGGGGAAAGAGACCCAGTACTTC	CAGSQVGKETQYF
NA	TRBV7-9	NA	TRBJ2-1	TGTGCCAGCAGCCCGAATAGAGCTGAGCAGTTCTTC	CASSPNRAEQFF
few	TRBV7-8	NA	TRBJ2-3	TGTGCCAGCAGCTTAGGGGAGGTTCAGGGAATATTT	CASSLGEVQGIF
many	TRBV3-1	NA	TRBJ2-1	TGTGCCAGCAGCCAATTACCGGGATTAGGATACAATGAGCAGTTCTTC	CASSQLPGLGYNEQFF
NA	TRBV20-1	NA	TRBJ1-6	TGCAGTGCTAGAGGGGGGGCGAATTCGTGGGCAGGAGGTAATTCACCCCTCCACTTT	CSARGGANSWAGGNSPLHF
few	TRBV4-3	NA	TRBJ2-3	TGCGCCAGCAGCCAAGATTGGCCAGATACGCAGTATTTT	CASSQDWPDTQYF
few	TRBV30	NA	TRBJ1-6	TGTGCCTGGAGCGAGCAGAGGGGTTCACCCCTCCACTTT	CAWSEQRGSPLHF
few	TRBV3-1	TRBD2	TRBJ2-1	TGTGCCAGCAGCGGGGACTACCCGAACAATGAGCAGTTCTTC	CASSGDYPNNEQFF
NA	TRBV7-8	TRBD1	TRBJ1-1	TGTGCCAGCAGCACAAGGCGGAACAGGGGAGCAAACACTGAAGCTTTCTTT	CASSTRRNRGANTEAFF
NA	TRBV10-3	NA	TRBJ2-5	TGTGCCATCAGTGTACAGGGTCCCCAAGAGACCCAGTACTTC	CAISVQGPQETQYF
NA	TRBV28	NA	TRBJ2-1	TGTGCCAGCAGTACACCCGACTTTCACGTTAGCTCCTACAATGAGCAGTTCTTC	CASSTPDFHVSSYNEQFF
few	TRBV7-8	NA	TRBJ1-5	TGTGCCAGCAGCCGCGGCGCCGGGACCAATCAGCCCCAGCATTTT	CASSRGAGTNQPQHF
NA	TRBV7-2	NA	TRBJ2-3	TGTGCCAGCAGCTTAGTCCCACTAGCACAAGGGGTAGATACGCAGTATTTT	CASSLVPLAQGVDTQYF
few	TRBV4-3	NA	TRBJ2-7	TGCGCCAGCAGCCAAGCCTCAGGGGCCCCCTACGAGCAGTACTTC	CASSQASGAPYEQYF
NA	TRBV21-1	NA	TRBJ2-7	TGTGCCAGCAGCACCCGAAAGGGGACAGGGTTTAAGGGTGAGCAGTACTTC	CASSTRKGTGFKGEQYF
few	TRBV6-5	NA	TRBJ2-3	TGTGCCAGCAGTTACTCGACACCCTCGGATACGCAGTATTTT	CASSYSTPSDTQYF
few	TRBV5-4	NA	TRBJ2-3	TGTGCCAGCAGCCCCCCTGGGCCTCATACGCAGTATTTT	CASSPPGPHTQYF
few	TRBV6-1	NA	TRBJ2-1	TGTGCCAGCCGCAGGAAGAGCTCCTACAATGAGCAGTTCTTC	CASRRKSSYNEQFF
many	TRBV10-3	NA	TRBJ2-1	TGTGCCATCAGTGAGTCGAAAGTCGAACCGTGGCTCAATGAGCAGTTCTTC	CAISESKVEPWLNEQFF
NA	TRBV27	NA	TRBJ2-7	TGTGCCAGCAACGAGGGCGAGCAGTACTTC	CASNEGEQYF
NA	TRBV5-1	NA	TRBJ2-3	TGCGCCAGCAGCTTGAGGACGCAGGATACGCAGTATTTT	CASSLRTQDTQYF
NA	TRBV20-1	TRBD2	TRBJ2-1	TGCAGTCCGGGACTAGCGGCCACCTTGGGTGAGCAGTTCTTC	CSPGLAATLGEQFF
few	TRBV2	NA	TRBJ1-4	TGTGCCAGCAGTCGGGAGGGACACCCGATGTATGAAAAACTGTTTTTT	CASSREGHPMYEKLFF
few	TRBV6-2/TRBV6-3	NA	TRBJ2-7	TGTGCCAGCAGCTTTCTGATCTACGAGCAGTACTTC	CASSFLIYEQYF
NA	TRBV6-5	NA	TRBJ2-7	TGTGCCAGCAGTTACGCTAACAGCCCGGGGAACGAGCAGTACTTC	CASSYANSPGNEQYF
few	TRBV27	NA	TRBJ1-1	TGTGCCAGCACTACAGGGTATATGAACACTGAAGCTTTCTTT	CASTTGYMNTEAFF
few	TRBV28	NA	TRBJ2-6	TGTGCCAGTCAGACCTCTGGGGCCAACGTCCTGACTTTC	CASQTSGANVLTF
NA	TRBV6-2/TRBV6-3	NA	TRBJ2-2	TGTGCCAGCAGGAGCAACAGGGTCGGGGAGCTGTTTTTT	CASRSNRVGELFF
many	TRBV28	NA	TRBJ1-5	TGTGCCGGTAGGGGCGCGGGGGGAAATCAGCCCCAGCATTTT	CAGRGAGGNQPQHF
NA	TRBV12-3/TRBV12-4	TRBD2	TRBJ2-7	TGTGCCAGCAGTTCTGGGACTAGCGTCTACGAGCAGTACTTC	CASSSGTSVYEQYF
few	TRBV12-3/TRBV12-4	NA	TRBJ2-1	TGTGCCAGCAGTTCGGGAGCGGGACTGAGAGGGGGGTCCTACAATGAGCAGTTCTTC	CASSSGAGLRGGSYNEQFF
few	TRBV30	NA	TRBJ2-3	TGTGCCTGGAGCCCTCCCGGGAGAGTGAAGGATACGCAGTATTTT	CAWSPPGRVKDTQYF